A selection of T cell receptor beta chains follows, all from one sample in a study of T cells in localized non-small cell lung cancer. Measured with immunoSEQ multiplex PCR; TCRdb has only the in-frame clones, and not every one. This repertoire shows fewer than 60,000 clones, about 83% found once; its top ten account for nearly 20%. Sequencing was performed on peripheral blood, taken before any cancer treatment. These receptors came from a female donor aged 60 or older with stage II squamous cell lung carcinoma. Each CDR3 is given without its conserved first and last residue. The order of the fields is V gene, J gene, CDR3 protein.

v_call: TRBV2; j_call: TRBJ1-5; cdr3_aa: ASSDLGRGQPQH
v_call: TRBV25-1; j_call: TRBJ2-4; cdr3_aa: ASSEGGANIQY
v_call: TRBV11-1; j_call: TRBJ1-1; cdr3_aa: ASSSRGEGTEAF
v_call: TRBV4-1; j_call: TRBJ2-3; cdr3_aa: ASSQEGLPADTQY
v_call: TRBV6-4; j_call: TRBJ1-5; cdr3_aa: ASSVWSNQPQH
v_call: TRBV7-3; j_call: TRBJ2-2; cdr3_aa: ASSLRQGATGELF
v_call: TRBV9; j_call: TRBJ2-3; cdr3_aa: ASSVSSTDTQY
v_call: TRBV7-8; j_call: TRBJ1-1; cdr3_aa: ASSKDRGSGNTEAF
v_call: TRBV6-5; j_call: TRBJ1-2; cdr3_aa: ASRPGDPYYGYT
v_call: TRBV4-1; j_call: TRBJ2-3; cdr3_aa: ASSQDLWNSGRSIADTQY